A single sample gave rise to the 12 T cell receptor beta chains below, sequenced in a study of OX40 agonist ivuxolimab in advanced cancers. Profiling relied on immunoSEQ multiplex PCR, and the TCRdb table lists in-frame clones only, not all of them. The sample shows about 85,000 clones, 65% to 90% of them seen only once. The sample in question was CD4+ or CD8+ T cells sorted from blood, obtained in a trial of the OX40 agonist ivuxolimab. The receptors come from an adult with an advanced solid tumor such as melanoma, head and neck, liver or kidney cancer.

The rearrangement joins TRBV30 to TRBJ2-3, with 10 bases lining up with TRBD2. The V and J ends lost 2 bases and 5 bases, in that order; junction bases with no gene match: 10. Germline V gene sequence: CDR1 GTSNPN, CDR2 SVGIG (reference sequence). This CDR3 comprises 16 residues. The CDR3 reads CAWSRFSGGLGDTQYF. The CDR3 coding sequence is TGTGCCTGGAGTCGGTTTAGCGGGGGGCTGGGAGATACGCAGTATTTT. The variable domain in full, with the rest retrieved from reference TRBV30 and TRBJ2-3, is SQTIHQWPATLVQPVGSPLSLECTVEGTSNPNLYWYRQAAGRGLQLLFYSVGIGQISSEVPQNLSASRPQDRQFILSSKKLLLSDSGFYLCAWSRFSGGLGDTQYFGPGTRLTVL.

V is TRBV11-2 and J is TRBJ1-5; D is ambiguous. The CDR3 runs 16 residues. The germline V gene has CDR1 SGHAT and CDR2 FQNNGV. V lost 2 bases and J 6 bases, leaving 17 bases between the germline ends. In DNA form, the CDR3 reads TGTGCCAGCAGCTTATCGGGGAATAGGGCTAGTCAGCCCCAGCATTTT. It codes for CASSLSGNRASQPQHF.

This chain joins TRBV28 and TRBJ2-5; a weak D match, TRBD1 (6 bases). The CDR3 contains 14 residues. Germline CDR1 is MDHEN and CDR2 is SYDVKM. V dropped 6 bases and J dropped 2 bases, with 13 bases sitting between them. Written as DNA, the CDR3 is TGTGCCAGCAGCAAAGGGGGTGCACAAGAGACCCAGTACTTC. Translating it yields CASSKGGAQETQYF.

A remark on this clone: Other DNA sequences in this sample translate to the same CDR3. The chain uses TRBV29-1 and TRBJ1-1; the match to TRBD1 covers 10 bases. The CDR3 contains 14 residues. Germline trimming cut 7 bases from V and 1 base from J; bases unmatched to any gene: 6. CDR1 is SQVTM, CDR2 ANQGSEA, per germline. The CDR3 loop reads CSGRTGGGNTEAFF. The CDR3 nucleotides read TGCAGCGGGCGGACAGGGGGGGGGAACACTGAAGCTTTCTTT. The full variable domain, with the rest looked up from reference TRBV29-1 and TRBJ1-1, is SAVISQKPSRDICQRGTSLTIQCQVDSQVTMMFWYRQQPGQSLTLIATANQGSEATYESGFVIDKFPISRPNLTFSTLTVSNMSPEDSSIYLCSGRTGGGNTEAFFGQGTRLTVV.

DNA of the CDR3: TGTGCCAGCTCGTCCTCCCCCGGGGCGGCAGTCACCATATATTTT. Its translation: CASSSSPGAAVTIYF. The chain is built from TRBV18 and TRBJ1-3; the D gene is possibly TRBD1 (5 bases). In germline, CDR1 is KGHSH, CDR2 LQKENI. This CDR3 is built from 15 residues. V was cut by 6 bases and J by 9 bases, with 21 bases left in between.

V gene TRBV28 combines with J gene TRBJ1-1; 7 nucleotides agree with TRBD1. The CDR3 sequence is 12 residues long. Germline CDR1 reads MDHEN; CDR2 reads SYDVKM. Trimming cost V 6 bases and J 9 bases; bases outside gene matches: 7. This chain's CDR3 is CASSLPQGKAFF. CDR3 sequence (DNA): TGTGCCAGCAGCCTCCCACAGGGGAAAGCTTTCTTT.

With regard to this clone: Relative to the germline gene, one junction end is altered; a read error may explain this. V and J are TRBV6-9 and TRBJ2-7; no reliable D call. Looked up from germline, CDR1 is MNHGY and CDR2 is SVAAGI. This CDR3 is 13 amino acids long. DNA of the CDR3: TGTGCCAGCAGTTTGGGAAGCTCCTACAAGCAGTACTTC. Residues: CASSLGSSYKQYF.

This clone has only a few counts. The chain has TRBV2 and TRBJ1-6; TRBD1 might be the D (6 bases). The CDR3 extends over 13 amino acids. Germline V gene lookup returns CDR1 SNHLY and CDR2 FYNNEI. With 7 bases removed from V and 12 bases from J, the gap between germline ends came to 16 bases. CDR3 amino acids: CASIGGRMEPLHF. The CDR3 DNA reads TGTGCCAGCATTGGGGGCCGGATGGAACCCCTCCACTTT.

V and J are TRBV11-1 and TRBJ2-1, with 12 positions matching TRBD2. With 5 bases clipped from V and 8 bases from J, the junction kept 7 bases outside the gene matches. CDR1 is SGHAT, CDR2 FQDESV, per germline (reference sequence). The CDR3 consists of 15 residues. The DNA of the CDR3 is TGTGCCAGCAGCACGCTAGCGGGGGGGATTGATGAGCAGTTCTTC. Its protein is CASSTLAGGIDEQFF.

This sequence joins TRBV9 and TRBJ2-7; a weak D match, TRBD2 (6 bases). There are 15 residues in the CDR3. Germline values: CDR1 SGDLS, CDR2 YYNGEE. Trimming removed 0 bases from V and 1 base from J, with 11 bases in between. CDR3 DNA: TGTGCCAGCAGCGTAGGCGGGACGGCTTCCTACGAGCAGTACTTC. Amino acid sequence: CASSVGGTASYEQYF.

CDR3 sequence: CASSKAIRNQPQHF. CDR3 sequence (DNA): TGTGCCAGCAGCAAAGCCATCCGAAATCAGCCCCAGCATTTT. The chain links TRBV21-1 to TRBJ1-5. TRBV21-1 has pseudogene status. This CDR3 contains 14 residues.

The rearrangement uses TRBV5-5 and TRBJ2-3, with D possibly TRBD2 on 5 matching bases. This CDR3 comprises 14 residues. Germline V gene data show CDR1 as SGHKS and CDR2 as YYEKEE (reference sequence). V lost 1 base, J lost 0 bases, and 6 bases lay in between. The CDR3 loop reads CASSLPGSTDTQYF. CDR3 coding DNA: TGTGCCAGCAGCTTGCCGGGGAGCACAGATACGCAGTATTTT.